Sequencing of this T cell receptor beta chain was carried out in a study of blood T cell repertoires in COVID-19. Study context: PBMCs, B-cell-depleted T cells, or T cells were the source of the cDNA or gDNA that made up the material.

As to this clone: Germline and junction disagree at one end, which may indicate a read error.

Participants were aged about 18 to 89 years, lived in about 26 US areas, and enrolled virtually. Cohort assignment relied on participant-reported clinical history. Recovered Cohort 3 donors showed two negative PCRs, clearance, or symptom resolution. Method: immunoSEQ multiplex PCR; TCRdb's copy keeps in-frame clones and lacks some. This table has approximately 160,000 clones, roughly nine tenths appearing once. Germline CDR1 is MNHEY and CDR2 is SVGAGI. The CDR3 length is 13 residues. The clonotype was recovered from a woman aged 45-59 years who had recovered from COVID-19. The chain couples TRBV6-5 to TRBJ2-5; 8 positions agree with TRBD1. The sample consisted of PBMCs or T cells enriched from blood (not recorded which). The chain's CDR3 is CASSRDRGEIQYF. CDR3 in DNA: TGTGCCAGCAGCCGCGACAGGGGCGAGATCCAGTACTTC.